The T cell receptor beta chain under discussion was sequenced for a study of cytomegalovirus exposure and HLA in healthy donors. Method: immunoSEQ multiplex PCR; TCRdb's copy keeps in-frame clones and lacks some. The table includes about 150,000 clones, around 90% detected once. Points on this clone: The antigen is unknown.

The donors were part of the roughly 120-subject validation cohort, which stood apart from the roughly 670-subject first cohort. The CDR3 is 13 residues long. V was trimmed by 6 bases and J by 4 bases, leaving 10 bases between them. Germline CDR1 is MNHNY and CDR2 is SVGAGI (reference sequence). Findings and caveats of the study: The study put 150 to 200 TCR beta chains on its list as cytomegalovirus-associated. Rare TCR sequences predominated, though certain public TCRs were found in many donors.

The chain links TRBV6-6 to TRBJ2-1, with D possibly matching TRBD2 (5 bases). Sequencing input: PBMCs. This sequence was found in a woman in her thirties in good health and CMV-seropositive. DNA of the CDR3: TGTGCCAGCAGCCCGGAGGCTTACAATGAGCAGTTCTTC. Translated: CASSPEAYNEQFF.